What follows are 15 T cell receptor beta chains derived from one specimen sequenced in a study of shared clonotypes between healthy human individuals. CD45RO-negative cells were positively selected for CCR7, leaving out terminally differentiated effector memory CD45RA+ cells. Libraries were prepared by immunoSEQ multiplex PCR; TCRdb keeps only in-frame clonotypes and omits some of them. The sample consists of nearly 2 million clones, over 85% of them appearing once. Sequencing input: naive CD8+ T cells sorted from blood. The receptor source for this set is a young man in good health.

The V call is TRBV6-5, the J call TRBJ2-7; 9 bases are a match to TRBD1. Per germline, CDR1 MNHEY and CDR2 SVGAGI. Trimming removed 4 bases from V and 1 base from J; junction bases left unmatched: 2. This CDR3 has 14 amino acids. The CDR3 reads CASSFGTGSYEQYF. In DNA, the CDR3 is TGTGCCAGCAGTTTCGGGACAGGGTCCTACGAGCAGTACTTC.

The CDR3 is CASSPVPLTYNEQFF. In nucleotides, the CDR3 is TGTGCCAGCAGCCCGGTTCCCTTGACCTACAATGAGCAGTTCTTC. This rearrangement joins TRBV7-2 to TRBJ2-1, with D hard to call. V gave up 5 bases and J gave up 2 bases, with 13 bases separating them. Germline assignment: CDR1 SGHTA and CDR2 FQGNSA. The length of the CDR3 is 15 residues.

The chain combines TRBV10-3 with TRBJ2-2; D is unclear. The V end lost 3 bases, the J end lost 1 base, and 3 bases lay between the germline ends. Looked up from germline, CDR1 is ENHRY and CDR2 is SYGVKD. The CDR3 spans 13 residues. The CDR3 region has the DNA TGTGCCATCAGTGACGGGAACACCGGGGAGCTGTTTTTT. Protein product: CAISDGNTGELFF.

The chain carries TRBV16 and TRBJ1-2; D possibly corresponds to TRBD1 (6 bases). This CDR3 region has 14 residues. Germline-derived CDR1 and CDR2 are KGHSY and FQNENV. V was cut by 4 bases and J by 7 bases, with 16 bases left in between. The CDR3, as DNA: TGTGCCAGCAGCCCCGTAGCAGGGGCGCCTGGCTACACCTTC. This encodes CASSPVAGAPGYTF.

The rearrangement uses TRBV7-2 and TRBJ2-7; D is possibly TRBD2 (6 bases). Between the trimmed V and J ends, which lost 1 base and 4 bases, there was a span of 8 bases. This CDR3 is built from 13 residues. The germline gives CDR1 SGHTA, CDR2 FQGNSA. CDR3 residues: CASSLDGGYEQYF. The CDR3 nucleotides are TGTGCCAGCAGCTTAGACGGGGGTTACGAGCAGTACTTC.

Points on this clone: Other nucleotide sequences in the sample specify the same CDR3. The gene calls are TRBV9 and TRBJ2-2; 7 nucleotides agree with TRBD1. V shed 3 bases and J 1 base; nucleotides not matched to a gene: 3. This CDR3 has 15 residues. Germline lookup yields CDR1 SGDLS and CDR2 YYNGEE. This CDR3 reads CASSGRDRNTGELFF. DNA for the CDR3: TGTGCCAGCAGCGGACGGGACAGGAACACCGGGGAGCTGTTTTTT.

The chain is built from TRBV5-5 and TRBJ1-5; no definite D call. This CDR3 has 15 residues. CDR1 is SGHKS and CDR2 is YYEKEE in the germline V gene (reference sequence). The V end was cut by 1 base, the J end by 6 bases, with 14 bases between. CDR3 bases: TGTGCCAGCAGCTTGTCAGCCGGCCGAGCTCAGCCCCAGCATTTT. Protein: CASSLSAGRAQPQHF.

This chain links TRBV4-1 with TRBJ2-7, with 8 bases fitting TRBD1. Germline V gene lookup returns CDR1 MGHRA and CDR2 YSYEKL. The CDR3 length is 16 residues. After removal of 3 bases from V and 7 bases from J, the junction contained 14 bases not matched to a gene. The CDR3 here is CASSHKTGTGVSEQYF. CDR3 bases: TGCGCCAGCAGCCACAAAACCGGGACAGGAGTAAGTGAGCAGTACTTC.

Concerning this clone itself: Additional DNA sequences in this sample encode the identical CDR3. The CDR3 nucleotides read TGTGCCAGCAGTTTCACAGGAAGCAATCAGCCCCAGCATTTT. It codes for CASSFTGSNQPQHF. The chain recombines TRBV27 with TRBJ1-5; TRBD1 might be the D (5 bases). The CDR3 totals 14 residues. Germline assignment: CDR1 MNHEY and CDR2 SMNVEV (reference sequence). Trimming stripped 3 bases from V and 1 base from J, with 7 bases between.

The genes are TRBV27 and TRBJ2-5; D is unresolved. The length of the CDR3 is 14 residues. The germline V gene has CDR1 MNHEY and CDR2 SMNVEV (reference sequence). V shed 5 bases and J shed 4 bases, with 14 bases lying between them. The CDR3, as DNA: TGTGCCAGCAGTAACATTGGGTACCGAGAGACCCAGTACTTC. Its protein is CASSNIGYRETQYF.

This sequence joins TRBV9 and TRBJ2-3; TRBD1 might be the D (6 bases). The CDR3 covers 16 residues. Germline V gene sequence: CDR1 SGDLS, CDR2 YYNGEE. Trimming shortened V by 4 bases and J by 0 bases, and 15 bases separated the two germline ends. Written as DNA, the CDR3 is TGTGCCAGCAGCCACAGCAAGGGGACAAGCACAGATACGCAGTATTTT. Translated: CASSHSKGTSTDTQYF. The full variable domain, its missing parts supplied by reference TRBV9 and TRBJ2-3, is DSGVTQTPKHLITATGQRVTLRCSPRSGDLSVYWYQQSLDQGLQFLIQYYNGEERAKGNILERFSAQQFPDLHSELNLSSLELGDSALYFCASSHSKGTSTDTQYFGPGTRLTVL.

Details on this clone: In the same sample, other DNA sequences code for this CDR3. The V gene is TRBV27, the J gene TRBJ1-5; maybe TRBD1 (5 bases). Germline CDR1 and CDR2: MNHEY and SMNVEV (reference sequence). The CDR3 spans 15 residues. Trimming stripped 1 base from V and 2 bases from J, with 9 bases between. The CDR3 DNA follows: TGTGCCAGCAGTTTATATGGAGGGGGCAATCAGCCCCAGCATTTT. Its translation: CASSLYGGGNQPQHF.

The V and J genes are TRBV5-4 and TRBJ2-7; tentative D call: TRBD2 (5 bases). V lost 7 bases to trimming and J lost 7 bases, with 15 bases between them. CDR1 is SGHNT and CDR2 is YYREEE in the germline V gene (reference sequence). The CDR3 sequence is 12 residues long. This chain's CDR3 is CASANSRGEQYF. CDR3 DNA: TGTGCCAGCGCGAATTCACGGGGAGAGCAGTACTTC.

J is TRBJ2-5 and V is TRBV5-1, with D unclear. This CDR3 contains 15 residues. CDR1 is SGHRS, CDR2 YFSETQ, per germline. Deletions cut 0 bases from V and 1 base from J, with 10 bases between. The CDR3 region is CASSLVPSSQETQYF. Written as DNA, the CDR3 is TGCGCCAGCAGCTTGGTCCCGTCCTCCCAAGAGACCCAGTACTTC.

V gene TRBV9 combines with J gene TRBJ2-5; 9 positions agree with TRBD2. The V gene's germline CDR1 is SGDLS and CDR2 YYNGEE. The ends lost 8 bases at V and 5 bases at J; junction bases unmatched: 7. This CDR3 is 13 amino acids long. The CDR3 DNA is TGTGCCAGTGGCGCGGGAGGGATGGAGACCCAGTACTTC. As protein: CASGAGGMETQYF.